This T cell receptor (beta chain) was recovered during a study of OX40 agonist ivuxolimab in advanced cancers. Anyone with autoimmune disease history or systemic immunosuppression was excluded. Measured with immunoSEQ multiplex PCR; TCRdb has only the in-frame clones, and not every one. The table records about 67,000 clones, about 84% of them present only once. The CDR3 is 12 amino acids. Germline values: CDR1 LGHNT, CDR2 FRNRAP. Trimming cost V 6 bases and J 4 bases, with 6 bases left between them. The rearrangement links TRBV12-5 to TRBJ2-2; D remains ambiguous. The source is an adult with an advanced solid tumor such as melanoma, head and neck, liver or kidney cancer. The specimen comprised CD4+ or CD8+ T cells sorted from blood, sampled in a trial of the OX40 agonist ivuxolimab. The DNA for the CDR3 is TGTGCTAGTGGACCTATCACCGGGGAGCTGTTTTTT. It is translated as CASGPITGELFF.